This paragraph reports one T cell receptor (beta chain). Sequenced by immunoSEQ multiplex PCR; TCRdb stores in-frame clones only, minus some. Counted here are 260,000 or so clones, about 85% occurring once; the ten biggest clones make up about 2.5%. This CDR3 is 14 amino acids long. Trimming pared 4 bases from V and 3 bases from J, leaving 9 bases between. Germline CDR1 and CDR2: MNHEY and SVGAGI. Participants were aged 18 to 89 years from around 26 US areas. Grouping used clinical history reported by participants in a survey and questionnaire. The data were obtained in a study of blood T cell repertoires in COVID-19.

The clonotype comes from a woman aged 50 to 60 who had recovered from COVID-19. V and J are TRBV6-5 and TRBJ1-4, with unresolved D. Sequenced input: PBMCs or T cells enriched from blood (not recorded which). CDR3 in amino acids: CASSLSVANEKLFF. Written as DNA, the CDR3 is TGTGCCAGCAGTTTGTCGGTGGCTAATGAAAAACTGTTTTTT.